Given below is one TCR beta chain in context. TCRdb's copy holds only in-frame clones and misses some; the assay was immunoSEQ multiplex PCR. The sample includes around 140,000 clones, approximately 70% of them seen just once. The sample is drawn from a study of blood T cell repertoires in COVID-19. The CDR3 consists of 16 residues. CDR1 is SNHLY and CDR2 is FYNNEI in the germline V gene. V lost 2 bases to trimming and J lost 2 bases; unmatched junction nucleotides: 4. This chain connects TRBV2 to TRBJ2-1; 9 bases line up with TRBD2. Sequenced material: peripheral blood. This clonotype originated in a woman aged 70-85 years with acute or convalescent COVID-19. The CDR3 sequence: CASSEYGGGAYNEQFF. Here the CDR3 DNA reads TGTGCCAGCAGTGAATATGGCGGGGGGGCCTACAATGAGCAGTTCTTC.